What follows are 27 T cell receptor beta chains derived from one specimen sequenced in a study of OX40 agonist ivuxolimab in advanced cancers. Here immunoSEQ multiplex PCR was the method, and the copy in TCRdb shows in-frame clones only, minus some. The sample holds about 12,000 clones, about 81% seen once. Specimen: CD4+ or CD8+ T cells sorted from blood, collected in a trial of the OX40 agonist ivuxolimab. All receptors derive from an adult with an advanced solid tumor such as melanoma, head and neck, liver or kidney cancer.

The chain employs TRBV27 and TRBJ1-5; D not resolved. V gave up 5 bases and J gave up 3 bases, with 8 bases separating them. The CDR3 covers 13 residues. Germline CDR1 is MNHEY and CDR2 is SMNVEV (reference sequence). The CDR3: CASSRVSNQPQHF. The DNA for the CDR3 is TGTGCCAGCAGTAGGGTTTCCAATCAGCCCCAGCATTTT.

This chain uses TRBV7-2 with TRBJ2-7, with D unclear. Trimming pared 1 base from V and 5 bases from J, leaving 12 bases between. CDR3 length equals 14 residues. Germline values: CDR1 SGHTA, CDR2 FQGNSA. CDR3 in amino acids: CASSLDHNLNEQYF. CDR3 sequence (DNA): TGTGCCAGCAGCTTAGACCATAACCTCAACGAGCAGTACTTC.

With respect to this clone: Germline is not matched at one junction end, which may reflect a read error. The gene calls are TRBV7-9 and TRBJ2-7; maybe TRBD1 (5 bases). The CDR3 covers 15 residues. Germline V gives CDR1 SEHNR, CDR2 FQNEAQ (reference sequence). As DNA, the CDR3 is TGTGCCAGCAGGAACTTAGACAGCCTGTCCTCCGAGCAGTACTTC. Its protein is CASRNLDSLSSEQYF.

This rearrangement joins TRBV4-1 to TRBJ2-5; D gene ambiguous. The V end was cut by 6 bases, the J end by 1 base, with 9 bases between. CDR1 and CDR2 (germline): MGHRA, YSYEKL. The CDR3 covers 13 residues. The CDR3 bases are TGCGCCAGCAGGCATGACGGCCAAGAGACCCAGTACTTC. This translates into CASRHDGQETQYF.

The V and J genes are TRBV7-3 and TRBJ2-6; no clear D gene. Germline assignment: CDR1 SGHTA and CDR2 FQGTGA. The CDR3 spans 17 residues. V was clipped by 5 bases and J by 4 bases, with 18 bases between them. The CDR3 is CASSTTPEGLGANVLTF. In DNA form, the CDR3 reads TGTGCCAGCAGCACTACCCCAGAAGGCTTGGGGGCCAACGTCCTGACTTTC.

The genes are TRBV4-1 and TRBJ2-3, with 7 bases aligning to TRBD2. This CDR3 region has 14 residues. CDR1 and CDR2 from the germline V gene are MGHRA and YSYEKL. J gave up 2 bases and V 6 bases, and 5 bases lay outside the gene matches. Here the CDR3 reads CASRGREVTDTQYF. The CDR3 nucleotides are TGCGCCAGCAGGGGACGGGAGGTCACAGATACGCAGTATTTT.

V is TRBV6-5 and J is TRBJ2-3, with a tentative D call TRBD2 (6 bases). The CDR3 has 15 residues. V dropped 6 bases and J dropped 2 bases, with 15 bases sitting between them. The germline CDR1 and CDR2 sequences are MNHEY and SVGAGI. The CDR3 DNA reads as TGTGCCAGCAGCTTTCGCGGGGAGGTCACAGATACGCAGTATTTT. It yields the protein CASSFRGEVTDTQYF.

This chain uses TRBV9 with TRBJ2-1; no clear D gene. CDR3 size: 16 residues. Trimming shortened V by 0 bases and J by 2 bases, and 12 bases separated the two germline ends. Germline CDR1 is SGDLS and CDR2 is YYNGEE. CDR3 sequence: CASSVAPRLTYNEQFF. As DNA, the CDR3 is TGTGCCAGCAGCGTAGCTCCTAGGCTAACCTACAATGAGCAGTTCTTC.

The rearrangement uses TRBV19 and TRBJ1-4; D uncertain. CDR1 and CDR2 from the germline V gene are LNHDA and SQIVND (reference sequence). Trimming stripped 6 bases from V and 5 bases from J, with 16 bases between. The CDR3 loop spans 15 amino acids. Written as DNA, the CDR3 is TGTGCCAGTAGGGTAATGGGTGCCTCGAATGAAAAACTGTTTTTT. Its protein is CASRVMGASNEKLFF.

V and J are TRBV29-1 and TRBJ2-1; 12 bases align to TRBD2. With V trimmed by 7 bases and J by 1 base, 2 bases remained unmatched. The CDR3 totals 14 residues. From germline, CDR1 is SQVTM and CDR2 ANQGSEA. CDR3 sequence reads: CSGGLAGSYNEQFF. The CDR3 nucleotides are TGCAGCGGCGGACTAGCGGGATCCTACAATGAGCAGTTCTTC.

This chain uses TRBV9 with TRBJ1-2; a possible D gene is TRBD1 (6 bases). In germline, CDR1 is SGDLS, CDR2 YYNGEE. The CDR3 is 17 residues long. V was cut by 0 bases and J by 1 base, with 16 bases left in between. In DNA, the CDR3 is TGTGCCAGCAGCGTAGTGAACAGGGAGGTTTTTAACTATGGCTACACCTTC. As protein: CASSVVNREVFNYGYTF.

This clone was detected a few times. The chain recombines TRBV9 with TRBJ2-7, with TRBD2 as a possible D gene (6 bases). The germline V gene has CDR1 SGDLS and CDR2 YYNGEE. Trimming shortened V by 0 bases and J by 4 bases, and 11 bases separated the two germline ends. The CDR3 is 14 residues long. CDR3 bases: TGTGCCAGCAGCGTAGGGGAGCGGGTTTACGAGCAGTACTTC. Protein sequence: CASSVGERVYEQYF. Looking up the rest from reference TRBV9 and TRBJ2-7 gives the full variable domain: DSGVTQTPKHLITATGQRVTLRCSPRSGDLSVYWYQQSLDQGLQFLIQYYNGEERAKGNILERFSAQQFPDLHSELNLSSLELGDSALYFCASSVGERVYEQYFGPGTRLTVT.

This clone appeared once. The chain has TRBV25-1 and TRBJ1-5, with D unresolved. Germline CDR1 reads MGHDK; CDR2 reads SYGVNS. This CDR3 has 13 amino acids. V lost 5 bases and J 3 bases, leaving 8 bases between the germline ends. The CDR3 here is CASSPNLNQPQHF. CDR3 DNA: TGTGCCAGCAGTCCAAACCTCAATCAGCCCCAGCATTTT.

This rearrangement joins TRBV19 to TRBJ1-1, with 9 positions matching TRBD1. Germline trimming cut 0 bases from V and 3 bases from J; bases unmatched to any gene: 5. This CDR3 spans 16 amino acids. The germline V gene encodes CDR1 LNHDA and CDR2 SQIVND (reference sequence). This CDR3 reads CASSIDPDRGDTEAFF. The CDR3 DNA reads as TGTGCCAGTAGTATAGATCCCGACAGGGGGGACACTGAAGCTTTCTTT.

A single count supports this clone. The chain links TRBV9 to TRBJ2-3; 8 nucleotides match TRBD1. The germline CDR1 and CDR2 sequences are SGDLS and YYNGEE. CDR3 length: 14 residues. V was pared by 3 bases and J by 5 bases, with 5 bases of the junction left unmatched. DNA of the CDR3: TGTGCCAGCAGCGCGGACAGGGTGCAAGATACGCAGTATTTT. Translated: CASSADRVQDTQYF.

There are a few counts of this clone. The chain has TRBV28 and TRBJ2-2, with D perhaps being TRBD1 or TRBD2 (7 bases each). The germline gives CDR1 MDHEN, CDR2 SYDVKM. The CDR3 extends over 14 amino acids. Trimming cost V 7 bases and J 3 bases, with 12 bases left between them. The CDR3 loop is CASKAGGDTGELFF. In DNA form, the CDR3 reads TGTGCCAGCAAGGCAGGGGGGGACACCGGGGAGCTGTTTTTT.

This clone is medium-sized within its sample. This chain uses TRBV19 with TRBJ1-1, with 8 bases aligning to TRBD1. With 3 bases clipped from V and 4 bases from J, the junction kept 10 bases outside the gene matches. The CDR3 is 16 residues long. CDR1 LNHDA and CDR2 SQIVND come from the germline V gene (reference sequence). CDR3 in DNA: TGTGCCAGTAGTATGGCAGGGGGCGCTTGGTTCACTGAAGCTTTCTTT. Encoded protein: CASSMAGGAWFTEAFF.

The gene calls are TRBV25-1 and TRBJ2-1, with no clear D. V lost 0 bases and J 3 bases, leaving 6 bases between the germline ends. Germline values: CDR1 MGHDK, CDR2 SYGVNS. This CDR3 spans 14 amino acids. CDR3 in amino acids: CASSEYLRYNEQFF. The CDR3 region has the DNA TGTGCCAGCAGTGAATATCTCCGCTACAATGAGCAGTTCTTC.

This chain uses TRBV6-5 with TRBJ2-2, with D possibly matching TRBD2 (5 bases). Trimming stripped 2 bases from V and 5 bases from J, with 9 bases between. Germline values: CDR1 MNHEY, CDR2 SVGAGI. There are 14 residues in the CDR3. Here the CDR3 DNA reads TGTGCCAGCAGTTACCTGAGCGGTACCGGGGAGCTGTTTTTT. Translating gives CASSYLSGTGELFF.

The rearrangement joins TRBV7-9 to TRBJ2-1; a possible D gene is TRBD2 (6 bases). Trimming stripped 3 bases from V and 0 bases from J, with 15 bases between. Germline CDR1 and CDR2: SEHNR and FQNEAQ (reference sequence). This CDR3 comprises 17 residues. CDR3 DNA sequence: TGTGCCAGCAGCTTTCCCCTAGGCGGGAACTCCTACAATGAGCAGTTCTTC. It translates to CASSFPLGGNSYNEQFF.

This chain connects TRBV29-1 to TRBJ2-4; possibly TRBD2 for D (6 bases). CDR1 and CDR2 (germline): SQVTM, ANQGSEA. The CDR3 is 13 residues long. Deletions cut 6 bases from V and 7 bases from J, with 16 bases between. CDR3 residues: CSVKGLPGNIQYF. The CDR3 nucleotides are TGCAGCGTGAAGGGACTCCCTGGGAACATTCAGTACTTC.

A word on this clone: Relative to the germline gene, one junction end is altered; a read error may explain this. The chain couples TRBV7-9 to TRBJ2-5, with TRBD1 identical over 7 bases. The germline V gene has CDR1 SEHNR and CDR2 FQNEAQ (reference sequence). CDR3 size: 15 residues. The CDR3: CASSLRQGLQEAQYF. For the CDR3, the DNA is TGTGCCAGCAGCCTCCGACAGGGCTTACAAGAGGCCCAGTACTTC.

This chain joins TRBV6-5 and TRBJ1-6; TRBD1 matches at 10 bases. The V and J ends lost 2 bases and 8 bases, in that order; junction bases with no gene match: 3. This CDR3 contains 15 residues. CDR1 MNHEY and CDR2 SVGAGI come from the germline V gene. CDR3: CASSYRGTGDSPLHF. The CDR3 DNA sequence: TGTGCCAGCAGTTACCGGGGGACAGGGGATTCACCCCTCCACTTT.

The CDR3 spells CASSTGLVNQPQHF. CDR3 DNA sequence: TGTGCCAGCAGTACGGGACTAGTCAATCAGCCCCAGCATTTT. The chain has TRBV5-6 and TRBJ1-5, with a possible D match to TRBD1 (5 bases). The CDR3 spans 14 residues. Germline lookup yields CDR1 SGHDT and CDR2 YYEEEE. With 5 bases removed from V and 3 bases from J, the gap between germline ends came to 12 bases.

This chain's CDR3 is CASGGGTQETQYF. As DNA, the CDR3 is TGTGCCAGCGGCGGCGGGACACAAGAGACCCAGTACTTC. The chain links TRBV5-4 to TRBJ2-5; D may be TRBD1 or TRBD2 (6 bases each). CDR1 SGHNT and CDR2 YYREEE come from the germline V gene (reference sequence). The CDR3 is 13 residues long. Trimming removed 7 bases from V and 2 bases from J, with 12 bases in between.

This chain uses TRBV4-1 with TRBJ2-7, with 8 nucleotides matching TRBD1. Per the germline V gene, CDR1 is MGHRA and CDR2 is YSYEKL. This CDR3 contains 15 residues. V lost 1 base, J lost 4 bases, and 6 bases stayed unmatched. The CDR3: CASSQGAGGLYEQYF. The CDR3 DNA reads TGCGCCAGCAGCCAAGGGGCAGGGGGCTTGTACGAGCAGTACTTC.

The chain couples TRBV27 to TRBJ2-7; TRBD1 or TRBD2 may be the D gene (5 bases each). V lost 3 bases and J lost 7, with 16 bases in between. Germline V gene data show CDR1 as MNHEY and CDR2 as SMNVEV (reference sequence). The CDR3 is 14 residues long. The CDR3 sequence is CASSFTGNWGEQYF. CDR3 DNA: TGTGCCAGCAGTTTCACCGGGAATTGGGGGGAGCAGTACTTC.